The 19 T cell receptor beta chains in this list originate from one sample, sequenced in a study of prognosis after radiotherapy for stage I lung cancer. Two-round multiplex PCR amplified TCR beta CDR3 from genomic DNA. The first round of PCR was done with primers that matched each TRBV and TRBJ gene. TCRdb redid the calling of the multiplex PCR reads with MiXCR, one entry per CDR3 protein. The profile shows under 55,000 distinct CDR3 sequences, over 30% of them singletons. This specimen consisted of PBMCs, obtained before or after stereotactic body radiation therapy (not recorded which). Receptor source: a donor aged 50 or older with non-small cell lung cancer.

This clonotype appeared many times. The chain recombines TRBV11-2 with TRBJ2-2; D is ambiguous. Trimming removed 4 bases at V and 4 bases at J, with 10 bases between. The germline gives CDR1 SGHAT, CDR2 FQNNGV. This CDR3 region has 14 residues. The CDR3 bases are TGTGCCAGCAGCTATGACCCTCTCACCGGGGAGCTGTTTTTT. As protein: CASSYDPLTGELFF.

This clonotype was detected many times. The rearrangement uses TRBV11-2 and TRBJ2-1; tentatively, D is TRBD2 (6 bases). Germline CDR1 is SGHAT and CDR2 is FQNNGV. Deletions cut 4 bases from V and 5 bases from J, with 9 bases between. The CDR3 has 13 residues. CDR3 DNA: TGTGCCAGCAGCTCCTGGGAGGACAATGAGCAGTTCTTC. Its protein is CASSSWEDNEQFF.

A remark on this clonotype: This may arise from a read error, as a much more abundant clone is one base away. The chain joins TRBV6-1 to TRBJ2-1; D possibly uses TRBD1 or TRBD2 (5 bases each). V shed 5 bases and J shed 8 bases, with 19 bases lying between them. This CDR3 contains 15 residues. The germline gives CDR1 MNHNS, CDR2 SASEGT. The CDR3 region is CASSTPGPPGYEQFF. As DNA, the CDR3 is TGTGCCAGCAGTACGCCGGGACCCCCTGGGTATGAGCAGTTCTTC.

Of note for this clonotype: This clone may be a read error of a much larger clone one base away. The chain combines TRBV9 with TRBJ2-5; D not certain. V was pared by 4 bases and J by 5 bases, with 9 bases between. This CDR3 contains 12 residues. The germline CDR1 and CDR2 sequences are SGDLS and YYNGEE. In DNA, the CDR3 is TGTGCCAGCAGCCCTGACTGTGAGACCCAGTACTTC. It encodes CASSPDCETQYF.

V is TRBV6-1 and J is TRBJ1-5; D not resolved. The germline V gene has CDR1 MNHNS and CDR2 SASEGT. This CDR3 region has 15 residues. V dropped 8 bases and J dropped 3 bases, with 17 bases sitting between them. In DNA form, the CDR3 reads TGTGCCAGCCTCTTACTCTCGGGAAACAATCAGCCCCAGCATTTT. It translates to CASLLLSGNNQPQHF.

This clonotype was counted many times. V gene TRBV7-2 combines with J gene TRBJ1-1; TRBD1 matches 9 bases. CDR3 length: 18 residues. Germline V gene sequence: CDR1 SGHTA, CDR2 FQGNSA. The junction had 15 bases not matched to a gene; V was cut back by 5 bases and J by 2 bases. CDR3 DNA sequence: TGTGCCAGCAGCCCCCACATGCGGTACAGGGGGCCCAACACTGAAGCTTTCTTT. Its protein product is CASSPHMRYRGPNTEAFF.

This clonotype was counted many times. This chain uses TRBV20-1 with TRBJ2-1; 12 bases are shared with TRBD2. The germline gives CDR1 DFQATT, CDR2 SNEGSKA (reference sequence). J lost 6 bases, V lost 0 bases, and 3 bases had no gene match. This CDR3 has 15 amino acids. CDR3 sequence reads: CSARDPTSGSNEQFF. The CDR3 DNA follows: TGCAGTGCTAGAGATCCGACTAGCGGGAGCAATGAGCAGTTCTTC.

The count of this clonotype is one. This likely came from a read error, as a far larger clone is one base away. The genes are TRBV7-9 and TRBJ2-2; 7 nucleotides agree with TRBD1. Germline CDR1 reads SEHNR; CDR2 reads FQNEAQ (reference sequence). V gave up 6 bases and J gave up 7 bases; unmatched junction bases: 14. The CDR3 length is 16 residues. CDR3 residues: CASRSPGQRLNGELFF. The CDR3 DNA follows: TGTGCCAGCAGATCCCCGGGACAGAGACTCAACGGGGAGCTGTTTTTT.

The chain joins TRBV19 to TRBJ2-5; unclear D gene. With 6 bases removed from V and 7 bases from J, the gap between germline ends came to 12 bases. The V gene's germline CDR1 is LNHDA and CDR2 SQIVND (reference sequence). The CDR3 is 12 residues long. In nucleotides, the CDR3 is TGTGCCAGTAGCCTCCCCTGGTTGACCCAGTACTTC. Translating it yields CASSLPWLTQYF.

On this clonotype: A much larger clonotype is one base distant, so this may be a read error. The chain couples TRBV5-1 to TRBJ2-7; D ambiguous. From germline, CDR1 is SGHRS and CDR2 YFSETQ. The CDR3 totals 15 residues. V lost 4 bases, J lost 0 bases, and 14 bases lay in between. CDR3 residues: CASSRAASSSYEQYF. The CDR3 bases are TGCGCCAGCAGCCGCGCGGCGTCGAGCTCCTACGAGCAGTACTTC.

Concerning this clonotype: A read error may explain this, as a much larger clone is one base away. V and J are TRBV7-2 and TRBJ2-3; D is undetermined. The ends were cut back, 7 bases at V and 5 bases at J, with 16 bases in the middle. Germline loops: CDR1 SGHTA, CDR2 FQGNSA. The CDR3 is 14 residues long. As DNA, the CDR3 is TGTGCCAGCATCCCCTATAGTTCCGGAGATACGCAGTATTTT. Encoded protein: CASIPYSSGDTQYF.

A note on this clonotype: A much larger clonotype is one base distant, so this may be a read error. The chain employs TRBV19 and TRBJ2-1; 13 bases align to TRBD2. This CDR3 spans 13 amino acids. Trimming at V came to 6 bases and at J to 15 bases, leaving 8 bases not matched to a gene. The germline V gene encodes CDR1 LNHDA and CDR2 SQIVND (reference sequence). DNA of the CDR3: TGTGCCAGTAGCGCCGGGACTAGCGGGACCTCGTTCTTC. It translates to CASSAGTSGTSFF. Full variable domain (missing parts from reference TRBV19 and TRBJ2-1): DGGITQSPKYLFRKEGQNVTLSCEQNLNHDAMYWYRQDPGQGLRLIYYSQIVNDFQKGDIAEGYSVSREKKESFPLTVTSAQKNPTAFYLCASSAGTSGTSFFGPGTRLTVL.

In regard to this clonotype: Compared with germline, one end of the junction differs, possibly owing to a read error. V gene TRBV7-2 combines with J gene TRBJ2-1; D not certain. Germline lookup yields CDR1 SGHTA and CDR2 FQGNSA. The CDR3 has 15 residues. The CDR3 nucleotides are TGTGCCAGCAGCTTAGGGACCCGGGCATACAATGAGCAGCTCTTC. It yields the protein CASSLGTRAYNEQLF.

The V call is TRBV7-2, the J call TRBJ2-2, with TRBD2 identical over 9 bases. This CDR3 has 18 residues. With 1 base clipped from V and 8 bases from J, the junction kept 14 bases outside the gene matches. Germline V lookup: CDR1 SGHTA, CDR2 FQGNSA. The CDR3 DNA follows: TGTGCCAGCAGCTTAGTGTCCGCCCTAGCGGGATTTCTAGGGGAGCTGTTTTTT. This codes for CASSLVSALAGFLGELFF.

This clonotype was observed at least ten times. The junction differs from germline at one of its ends, possibly a read error. The chain combines TRBV28 with TRBJ2-5, with unresolved D. Germline loops: CDR1 MDHEN, CDR2 SYDVKM. The CDR3 is made up of 15 amino acids. The chain's CDR3 is CASSFLIRTGGPSHF. The CDR3 nucleotides read TGTGCCAGCAGTTTCCTTATTCGGACGGGCGGTCCGAGTCACTTC.

The rearrangement joins TRBV6-1 to TRBJ2-7; 12 bases fit TRBD2. The CDR3 consists of 13 residues. Germline CDR1 MNHNS, CDR2 SASEGT. With 5 bases clipped from V and 12 bases from J, the junction kept 8 bases outside the gene matches. The CDR3 DNA sequence: TGTGCCAGCAGTCTGACTAGCGGGAGCGCTGGGTACTTC. This sequence encodes CASSLTSGSAGYF.

In the case of this clonotype: Given a much more abundant clone one base away, this may be a read error. The chain has TRBV6-1 and TRBJ1-1; D gene ambiguous. Germline V gene sequence: CDR1 MNHNS, CDR2 SASEGT. The CDR3 length is 16 residues. Trimming left V 8 bases short and J 1 base short, with 20 bases between. For the CDR3, the DNA is TGTGCCAGCGGCCACAACACGCCACCAGGGAACACTGAAGCTTTCTTT. Translating it yields CASGHNTPPGNTEAFF.

Note on this clonotype: Since a much larger clone is just one base distant, this may be a read error. V and J are TRBV6-2 or TRBV6-3 and TRBJ2-5; D is uncertain. The CDR3 sequence is 17 residues long. Germline lookup yields CDR1 MNHEY and CDR2 SVGEGT. The germline V and J ends were trimmed by 4 bases and 7 bases, with 25 bases remaining between them. The CDR3 spells CASSSPARGPTVGTQYF. The CDR3, as DNA: TGTGCCAGCAGTTCCCCAGCGAGAGGACCCACGGTTGGGACCCAGTACTTC.

This clonotype was seen repeatedly, ten times or more. The V and J genes are TRBV5-1 and TRBJ1-1; no definite D call. The CDR3 extends over 14 amino acids. The germline gives CDR1 SGHRS, CDR2 YFSETQ. Trimming took 5 bases from V and 0 from J, leaving 11 bases between them. The CDR3 DNA reads TGCGCCAGCAGAACCCTCCCGGTGAACACTGAAGCTTTCTTT. Translating gives CASRTLPVNTEAFF.